Listed below are T cell receptor beta chains from one sample, sequenced in a study of shared clonotypes between healthy human individuals. Here immunoSEQ multiplex PCR was the method, and the copy in TCRdb shows in-frame clones only, minus some. Here the sample spans approximately 2.5 million clones, roughly 93% being singletons. Sequenced material: naive CD4+ T cells from PBMCs. The receptors shown here come from a man aged 18 to 29 in good health. Some clones in this sample may be carry-over from other donors' samples. Each CDR3 is given with its conserved first and last residue. The order of the fields is V gene, J gene, clone size, D gene, CDR3 protein, CDR3 DNA. A D gene is named only where the DNA matches it firmly. Not all rows give a size; the values are once, few, many and, for expanded clones, a class.

v_call: TRBV18
j_call: TRBJ1-5
clone_size: NA
d_call: NA
cdr3_aa: CASSQDLNQPQHF
cdr3_nt: TGTGCCAGCTCCCAGGACCTCAATCAGCCCCAGCATTTT

v_call: TRBV5-1
j_call: TRBJ2-1
clone_size: NA
d_call: TRBD2
cdr3_aa: CASSTHGGSGSSYNEQFF
cdr3_nt: TGCGCCAGCAGCACACATGGGGGTAGCGGGAGCTCCTACAATGAGCAGTTCTTC

v_call: TRBV18
j_call: TRBJ1-1
clone_size: NA
d_call: TRBD1
cdr3_aa: CASSLTSGQLNTEAFF
cdr3_nt: TGTGCCAGCTCACTCACCTCGGGACAGTTGAACACTGAAGCTTTCTTT

v_call: TRBV5-1
j_call: TRBJ2-1
clone_size: NA
d_call: TRBD1
cdr3_aa: CASSLGQGAYNEQFF
cdr3_nt: TGCGCCAGCAGCCTCGGACAGGGGGCTTACAATGAGCAGTTCTTC

v_call: TRBV9
j_call: TRBJ2-2
clone_size: NA
d_call: TRBD2
cdr3_aa: CASSVAVLAGSGELFF
cdr3_nt: TGTGCCAGCAGCGTAGCTGTCCTAGCGGGATCCGGGGAGCTGTTTTTT

v_call: TRBV18
j_call: TRBJ2-1
clone_size: NA
d_call: NA
cdr3_aa: CASSPPGHNEQFF
cdr3_nt: TGTGCCAGCTCACCCCCCGGACACAATGAGCAGTTCTTC

v_call: TRBV4-1
j_call: TRBJ2-1
clone_size: NA
d_call: NA
cdr3_aa: CASSPRGNGVAYNEQFF
cdr3_nt: TGCGCCAGCAGCCCACGGGGGAACGGAGTAGCCTACAATGAGCAGTTCTTC

v_call: TRBV7-2
j_call: TRBJ2-7
clone_size: NA
d_call: NA
cdr3_aa: CASSLLANYDEQYF
cdr3_nt: TGTGCCAGCAGCTTACTAGCGAACTATGACGAGCAGTACTTC

v_call: TRBV28
j_call: TRBJ2-1
clone_size: NA
d_call: NA
cdr3_aa: CASRTSYNEQFF
cdr3_nt: TGTGCCAGCAGGACCTCCTACAATGAGCAGTTCTTC

v_call: TRBV7-9
j_call: TRBJ1-1
clone_size: few
d_call: NA
cdr3_aa: CASSRRNTEAFF
cdr3_nt: TGTGCCAGCAGCCGACGGAACACTGAAGCTTTCTTT

v_call: TRBV11-2
j_call: TRBJ1-1
clone_size: NA
d_call: NA
cdr3_aa: CASSLAWGNTEAFF
cdr3_nt: TGTGCCAGCAGCTTAGCTTGGGGCAACACTGAAGCTTTCTTT

v_call: TRBV6-5
j_call: TRBJ1-5
clone_size: few
d_call: NA
cdr3_aa: CASSYSGLKPQHF
cdr3_nt: TGTGCCAGCAGTTACTCGGGTTTAAAGCCCCAGCATTTT

v_call: TRBV18
j_call: TRBJ1-5
clone_size: NA
d_call: NA
cdr3_aa: CASSPLAGYNQPQHF
cdr3_nt: TGTGCCAGCTCACCACTTGCAGGGTATAATCAGCCCCAGCATTTT